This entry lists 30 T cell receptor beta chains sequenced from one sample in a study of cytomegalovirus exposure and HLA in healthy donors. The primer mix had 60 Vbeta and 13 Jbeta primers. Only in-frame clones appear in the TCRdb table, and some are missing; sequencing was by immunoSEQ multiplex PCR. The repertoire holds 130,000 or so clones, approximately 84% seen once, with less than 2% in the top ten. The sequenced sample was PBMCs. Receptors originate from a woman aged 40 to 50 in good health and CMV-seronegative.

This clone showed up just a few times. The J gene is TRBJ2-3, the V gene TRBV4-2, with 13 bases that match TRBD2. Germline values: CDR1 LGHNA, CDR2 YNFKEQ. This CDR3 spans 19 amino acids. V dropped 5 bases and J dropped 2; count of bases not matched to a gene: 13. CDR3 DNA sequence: TGTGCCAGCAGCTCGGGACTAGCGGGAATGGGGTCCCTCACAGATACGCAGTATTTT. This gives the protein CASSSGLAGMGSLTDTQYF.

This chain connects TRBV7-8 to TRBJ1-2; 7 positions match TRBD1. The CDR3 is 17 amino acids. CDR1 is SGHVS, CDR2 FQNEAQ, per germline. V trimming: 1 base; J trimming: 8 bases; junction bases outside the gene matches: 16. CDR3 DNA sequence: TGTGCCAGCAGCTTAGGCGCGGGGCCAGGGGGTTATGGAGGCTACACCTTC. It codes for CASSLGAGPGGYGGYTF.

The CDR3 DNA sequence: TGCGCCAGCAGCCACTCGACCGGGGAGCAGTTCTTC. Encoded protein: CASSHSTGEQFF. This chain links TRBV4-3 with TRBJ2-1; D unresolved. The CDR3 covers 12 residues. In germline, CDR1 is LGHNA, CDR2 YSLEER. V dropped 3 bases and J dropped 10 bases, with 10 bases sitting between them.

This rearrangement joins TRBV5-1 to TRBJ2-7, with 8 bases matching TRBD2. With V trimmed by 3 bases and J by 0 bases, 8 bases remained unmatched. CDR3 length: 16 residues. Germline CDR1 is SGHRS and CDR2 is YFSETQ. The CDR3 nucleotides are TGCGCCAGCAGCTCCATCCCTAGCGGGTCCTCCTACGAGCAGTACTTC. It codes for CASSSIPSGSSYEQYF.

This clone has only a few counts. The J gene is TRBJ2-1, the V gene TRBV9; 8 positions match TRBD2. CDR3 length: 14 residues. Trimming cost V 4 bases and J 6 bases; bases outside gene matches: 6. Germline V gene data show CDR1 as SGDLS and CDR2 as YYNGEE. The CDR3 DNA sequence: TGTGCCAGCAGCTCCCCGGGAGGGCCCAATGAGCAGTTCTTC. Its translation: CASSSPGGPNEQFF.

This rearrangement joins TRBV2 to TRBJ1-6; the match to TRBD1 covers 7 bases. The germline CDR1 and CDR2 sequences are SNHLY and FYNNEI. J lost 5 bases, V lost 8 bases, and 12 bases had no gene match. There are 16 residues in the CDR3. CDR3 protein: CASLKAGTENNSPLHF. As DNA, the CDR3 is TGTGCCAGCCTTAAAGCCGGGACAGAAAATAATTCACCCCTCCACTTT.

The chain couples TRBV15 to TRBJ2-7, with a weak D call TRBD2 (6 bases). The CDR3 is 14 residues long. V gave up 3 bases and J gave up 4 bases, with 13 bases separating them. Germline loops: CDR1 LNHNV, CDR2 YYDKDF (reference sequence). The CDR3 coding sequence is TGTGCCACCAGCAGGGTTAGGACTATGTACGAGCAGTACTTC. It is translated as CATSRVRTMYEQYF.

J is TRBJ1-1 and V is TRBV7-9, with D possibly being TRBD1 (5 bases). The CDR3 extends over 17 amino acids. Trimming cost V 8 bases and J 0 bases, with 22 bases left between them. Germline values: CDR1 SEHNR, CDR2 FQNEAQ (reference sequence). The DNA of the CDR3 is TGTGCCAGCGGGGGGTGGGCCCCAGGTTCCATGAACACTGAAGCTTTCTTT. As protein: CASGGWAPGSMNTEAFF.

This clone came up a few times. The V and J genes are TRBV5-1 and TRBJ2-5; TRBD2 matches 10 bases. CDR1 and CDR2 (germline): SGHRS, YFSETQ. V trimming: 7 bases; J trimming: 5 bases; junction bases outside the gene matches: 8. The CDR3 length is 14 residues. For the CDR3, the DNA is TGCGCCAGCCACGAGTCTAGCGGGAGCGAGACCCAGTACTTC. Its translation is CASHESSGSETQYF.

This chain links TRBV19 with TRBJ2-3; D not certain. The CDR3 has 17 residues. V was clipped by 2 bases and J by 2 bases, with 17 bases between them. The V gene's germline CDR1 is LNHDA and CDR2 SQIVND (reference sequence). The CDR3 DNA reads TGTGCCAGTAGTATATTGCCGAACTCACACTACACAGATACGCAGTATTTT. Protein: CASSILPNSHYTDTQYF.

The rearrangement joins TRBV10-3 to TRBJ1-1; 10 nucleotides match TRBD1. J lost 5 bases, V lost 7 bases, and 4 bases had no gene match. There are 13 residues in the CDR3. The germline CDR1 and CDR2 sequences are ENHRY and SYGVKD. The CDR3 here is CAITRQGATEAFF. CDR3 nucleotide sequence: TGTGCCATCACTCGACAGGGGGCGACTGAAGCTTTCTTT.

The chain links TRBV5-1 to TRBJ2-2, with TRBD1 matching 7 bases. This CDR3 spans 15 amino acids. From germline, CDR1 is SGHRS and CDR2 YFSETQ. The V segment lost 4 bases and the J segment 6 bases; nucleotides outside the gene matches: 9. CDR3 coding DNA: TGCGCCAGCAGCCCAACGACAGGGTTACCCGGGGAGCTGTTTTTT. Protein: CASSPTTGLPGELFF. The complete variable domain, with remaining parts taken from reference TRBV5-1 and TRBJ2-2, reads KAGVTQTPRYLIKTRGQQVTLSCSPISGHRSVSWYQQTPGQGLQFLFEYFSETQRNKGNFPGRFSGRQFSNSRSEMNVSTLELGDSALYLCASSPTTGLPGELFFGEGSRLTVL.

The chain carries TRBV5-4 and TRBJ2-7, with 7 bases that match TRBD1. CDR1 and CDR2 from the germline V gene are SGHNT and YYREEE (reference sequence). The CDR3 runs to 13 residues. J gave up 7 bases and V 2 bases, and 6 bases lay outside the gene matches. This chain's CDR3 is CASSLTGAWEQYF. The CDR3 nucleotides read TGTGCCAGCAGCTTAACAGGGGCATGGGAGCAGTACTTC.

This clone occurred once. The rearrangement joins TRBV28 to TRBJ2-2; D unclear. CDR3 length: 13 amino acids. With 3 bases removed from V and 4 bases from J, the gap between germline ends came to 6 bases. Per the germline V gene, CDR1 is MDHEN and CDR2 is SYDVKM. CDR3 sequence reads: CASSFSSTGELFF. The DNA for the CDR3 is TGTGCCAGCAGTTTCTCGTCCACCGGGGAGCTGTTTTTT.

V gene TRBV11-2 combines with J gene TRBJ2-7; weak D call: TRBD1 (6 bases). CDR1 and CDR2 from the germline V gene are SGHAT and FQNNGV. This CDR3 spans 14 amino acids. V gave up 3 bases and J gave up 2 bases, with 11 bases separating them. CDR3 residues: CASSLQGLAYEQYF. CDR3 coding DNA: TGTGCCAGCAGCTTGCAGGGGTTAGCCTACGAGCAGTACTTC.

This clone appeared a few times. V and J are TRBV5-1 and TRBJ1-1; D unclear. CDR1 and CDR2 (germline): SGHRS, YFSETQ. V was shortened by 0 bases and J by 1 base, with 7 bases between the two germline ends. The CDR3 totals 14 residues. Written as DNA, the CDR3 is TGCGCCAGCAGCTTGGTTTTCTCGAACACTGAAGCTTTCTTT. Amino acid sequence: CASSLVFSNTEAFF. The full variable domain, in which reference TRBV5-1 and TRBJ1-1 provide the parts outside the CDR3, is KAGVTQTPRYLIKTRGQQVTLSCSPISGHRSVSWYQQTPGQGLQFLFEYFSETQRNKGNFPGRFSGRQFSNSRSEMNVSTLELGDSALYLCASSLVFSNTEAFFGQGTRLTVV.

The chain's CDR3 is CASSYGRVTYDEQYF. The CDR3 DNA is TGTGCCAGCAGTTACGGGAGGGTTACGTACGACGAGCAGTACTTC. The chain joins TRBV6-6 to TRBJ2-5; 7 bases agree with TRBD2. Near its end, the DNA agrees better with TRBJ2-7, so the J call may be wrong. This CDR3 is built from 15 residues. Per germline, CDR1 MNHNY and CDR2 SVGAGI (reference sequence).

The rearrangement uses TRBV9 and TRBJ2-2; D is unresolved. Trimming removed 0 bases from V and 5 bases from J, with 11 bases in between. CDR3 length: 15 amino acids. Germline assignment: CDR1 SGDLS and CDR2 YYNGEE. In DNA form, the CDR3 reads TGTGCCAGCAGCGTAGTGTCCAGGAAAACCGGGGAGCTGTTTTTT. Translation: CASSVVSRKTGELFF.

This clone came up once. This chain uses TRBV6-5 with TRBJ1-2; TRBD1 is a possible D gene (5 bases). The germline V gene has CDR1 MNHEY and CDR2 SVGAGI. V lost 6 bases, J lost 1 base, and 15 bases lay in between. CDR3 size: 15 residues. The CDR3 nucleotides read TGTGCCAGCAGGAATTCCGGGGGATATAACTATGGCTACACCTTC. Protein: CASRNSGGYNYGYTF.

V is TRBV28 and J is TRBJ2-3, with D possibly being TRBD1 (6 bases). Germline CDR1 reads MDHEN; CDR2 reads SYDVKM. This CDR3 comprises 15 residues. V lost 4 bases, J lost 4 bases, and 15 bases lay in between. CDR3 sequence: CASSSPGHGADTQYF. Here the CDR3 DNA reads TGTGCCAGCAGTTCTCCGGGACACGGTGCAGATACGCAGTATTTT.

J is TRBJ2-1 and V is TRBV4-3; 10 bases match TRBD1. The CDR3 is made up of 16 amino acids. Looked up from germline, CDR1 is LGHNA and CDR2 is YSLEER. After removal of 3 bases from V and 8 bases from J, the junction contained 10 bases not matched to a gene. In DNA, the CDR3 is TGCGCCAGCAGCCATCGCGGGACAGGGGATGGTGATGAGCAGTTCTTC. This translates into CASSHRGTGDGDEQFF.

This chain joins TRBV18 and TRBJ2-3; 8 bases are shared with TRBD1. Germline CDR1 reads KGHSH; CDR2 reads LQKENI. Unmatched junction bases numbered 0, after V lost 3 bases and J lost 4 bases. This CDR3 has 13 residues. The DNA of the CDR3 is TGTGCCAGCTCACCGGGACAGGCAGATACGCAGTATTTT. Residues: CASSPGQADTQYF.

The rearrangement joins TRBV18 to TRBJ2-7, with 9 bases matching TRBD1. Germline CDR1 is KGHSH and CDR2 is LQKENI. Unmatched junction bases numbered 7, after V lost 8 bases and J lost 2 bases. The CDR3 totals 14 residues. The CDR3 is CASTRQGDTYEQYF. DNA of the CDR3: TGTGCCAGCACAAGACAGGGGGATACCTACGAGCAGTACTTC.

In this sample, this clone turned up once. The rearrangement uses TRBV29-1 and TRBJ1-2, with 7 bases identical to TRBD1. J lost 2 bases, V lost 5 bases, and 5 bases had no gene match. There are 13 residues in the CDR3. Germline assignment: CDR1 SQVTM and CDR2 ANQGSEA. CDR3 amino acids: CSVQADRNYGYTF. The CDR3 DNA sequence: TGCAGCGTTCAAGCGGACAGGAACTATGGCTACACCTTC.

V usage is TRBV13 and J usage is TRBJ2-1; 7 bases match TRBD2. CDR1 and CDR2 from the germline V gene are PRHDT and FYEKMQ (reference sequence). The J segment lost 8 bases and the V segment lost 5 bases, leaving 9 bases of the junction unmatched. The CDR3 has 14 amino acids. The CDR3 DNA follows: TGTGCCAGCAGCACCGGGGGGTACCGGGATGAGCAGTTCTTC. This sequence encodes CASSTGGYRDEQFF.

The CDR3 region has the DNA TGTGCCATCAGCGACAGGGCGGTCGATCAGCCCCAGCATTTT. It encodes CAISDRAVDQPQHF. The rearrangement links TRBV10-3 to TRBJ1-5, with 7 bases fitting TRBD1. The CDR3 contains 14 residues. Germline V lookup: CDR1 ENHRY, CDR2 SYGVKD. The V gene end was trimmed by 6 bases and the J gene end by 5 bases; junction bases not matched to a gene: 7.

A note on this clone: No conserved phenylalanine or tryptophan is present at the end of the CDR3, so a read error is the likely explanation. The CDR3 coding sequence is TGTGCCAGCAGCGTTAGCGGGAGCGGCTACGAGCAGTACCTC. Protein sequence: CASSVSGSGYEQYL. The chain is built from TRBV11-3 and TRBJ2-7; 9 positions match TRBD2. The CDR3 runs 14 residues. Germline-derived CDR1 and CDR2 are SGHNT and YENEEA. With V trimmed by 5 bases and J by 3 bases, 5 bases remained unmatched.

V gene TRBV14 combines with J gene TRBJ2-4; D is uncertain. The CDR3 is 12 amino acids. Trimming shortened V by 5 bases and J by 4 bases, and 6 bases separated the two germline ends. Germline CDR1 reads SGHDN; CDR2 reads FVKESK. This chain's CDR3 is CASSFGKNIQYF. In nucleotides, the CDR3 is TGTGCCAGCAGCTTCGGGAAAAACATTCAGTACTTC.

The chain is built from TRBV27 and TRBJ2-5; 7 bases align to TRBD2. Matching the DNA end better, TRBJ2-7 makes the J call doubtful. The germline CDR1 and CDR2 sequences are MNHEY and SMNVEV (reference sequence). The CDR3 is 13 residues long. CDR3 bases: TGTGCCAGCAGAGGACTAGAGTCGTACGAGCAGTACTTC. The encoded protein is CASRGLESYEQYF.

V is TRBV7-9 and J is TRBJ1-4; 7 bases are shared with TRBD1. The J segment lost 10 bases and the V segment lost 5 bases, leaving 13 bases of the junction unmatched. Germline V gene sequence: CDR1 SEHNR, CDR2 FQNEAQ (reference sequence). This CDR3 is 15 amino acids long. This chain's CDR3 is CASSLDAGGKGKLFF. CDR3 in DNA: TGTGCCAGCAGCCTAGACGCAGGGGGAAAGGGAAAACTGTTTTTT.